This T cell receptor beta chain was documented in a study of shared clonotypes between healthy human individuals. Turning to the study itself: The composition of the donors was a couple of women and a few men aged 18 to 49. CD4 naive cells filled three plates per donor, CD4 memory three, CD8 naive two and CD8 memory one.

This clone was picked up one time. The V gene's germline CDR1 is SNHLY and CDR2 FYNNEI. This CDR3 contains 16 residues. V lost 1 base and J lost 6, with 16 bases in between. The test was conducted at deep level. TCRdb's copy holds only in-frame clones and misses some; the assay was immunoSEQ multiplex PCR. The sample includes 2.3 million or so clones, over 85% of them seen just once. The clonotype comes from a man younger than 30 in good health. Some clones in this sample may be carry-over from other donors' samples. The chain combines TRBV2 with TRBJ2-1, with no clear D. The sample was naive CD4+ T cells from PBMCs. Subset in this sample: CD45RA+ positively selected. The CDR3 coding sequence is TGTGCCAGCAGTGAAGGGGTAGTGGGCAGAAGCAATGAGCAGTTCTTC. Translation gives CASSEGVVGRSNEQFF.